Sequencing of this TCR beta chain was carried out in a study of blood T cell repertoires in COVID-19. Sequencing was performed with immunoSEQ multiplex PCR; in TCRdb, only in-frame clones are kept and a portion is missing. Of 150,000 to 200,000 clones listed, approximately 81% are singletons. The V gene lost 4 bases and the J gene lost 1 base, with 16 bases spanning the gap. From germline, CDR1 is SGHNT and CDR2 YYREEE (reference sequence). CDR3 length: 16 residues. This chain connects TRBV5-4 to TRBJ2-3, with D perhaps TRBD1 (6 bases). The sequencing sample was made of peripheral blood. The clonotype comes from a human donor with acute or convalescent COVID-19. The donor label of this sample is uncertain. In DNA form, the CDR3 reads TGTGCCAGCAGCAGAAACAGGGTCCGGGGCACAGATACGCAGTATTTT. Amino acid sequence: CASSRNRVRGTDTQYF.